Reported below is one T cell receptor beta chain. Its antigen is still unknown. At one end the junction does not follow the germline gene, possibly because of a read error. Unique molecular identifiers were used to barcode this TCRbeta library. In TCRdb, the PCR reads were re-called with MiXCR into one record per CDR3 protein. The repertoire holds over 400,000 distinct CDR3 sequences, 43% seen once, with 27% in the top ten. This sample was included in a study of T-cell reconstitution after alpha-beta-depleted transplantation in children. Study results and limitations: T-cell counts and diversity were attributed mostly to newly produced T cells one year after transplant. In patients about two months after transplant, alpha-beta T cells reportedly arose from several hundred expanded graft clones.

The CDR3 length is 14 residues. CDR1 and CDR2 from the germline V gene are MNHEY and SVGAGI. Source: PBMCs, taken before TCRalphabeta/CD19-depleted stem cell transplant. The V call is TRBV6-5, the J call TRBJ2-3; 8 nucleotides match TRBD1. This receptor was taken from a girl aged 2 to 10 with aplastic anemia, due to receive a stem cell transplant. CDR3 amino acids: CASRYSGGADTQYF. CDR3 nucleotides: TGTGCCAGCAGATACTCAGGGGGCGCAGATACGCAGTATTTT.